This T cell receptor (beta chain) was identified in a study of cytomegalovirus exposure and HLA in healthy donors. At the level of the study: In a later analysis, the roughly 120 validation repertoires were reported to have used the same platform as the roughly 670 first-cohort repertoires. General study findings and limits: Accounts indicate the classifier identified cytomegalovirus status with strong specificity and sensitivity. About 180 TCR beta chains were listed as cytomegalovirus-associated.

The table came from immunoSEQ multiplex PCR; TCRdb's copy has only in-frame clones and leaves some out. The sample lists some 250,000 clones, about 90% occurring once. About this clone itself: The antigen remains unidentified.

The germline V gene has CDR1 SGHKS and CDR2 YYEKEE (reference sequence). The CDR3 is 14 residues long. Trimming cost V 3 bases and J 3 bases, with 13 bases left between them. The rearrangement joins TRBV5-5 to TRBJ2-7; possible D gene TRBD1, 6 bases. The sequence was collected from a woman in her 30s in good health and CMV-seronegative. The sequenced sample was PBMCs. The CDR3 DNA is TGTGCCAGCAGCTACAGGGAAGGTAACTACGAGCAGTACTTC. Translated: CASSYREGNYEQYF.